Listed here are 6 T cell receptor beta chains from one sample, sequenced in a study of OX40 agonist ivuxolimab in advanced cancers. Profiling relied on immunoSEQ multiplex PCR, and the TCRdb table lists in-frame clones only, not all of them. The sample shows about 13,000 clones, under 70% of them seen only once. The sequencing used CD4+ or CD8+ T cells sorted from blood, collected in a trial of the OX40 agonist ivuxolimab. These receptors were obtained from an adult with an advanced solid tumor such as melanoma, head and neck, liver or kidney cancer.

As to this clone: A junction end diverges from the germline sequence, so it may reflect a read error. The CDR3: CASSYFLF. DNA of the CDR3: TGTGCCAGCAGTTACTTTCTCTTC. This rearrangement joins TRBV6-6 to TRBJ2-1, with D unresolved. This CDR3 has 8 amino acids. The germline CDR1 and CDR2 sequences are MNHNY and SVGAGI (reference sequence).

The chain joins TRBV5-6 to TRBJ1-4, with TRBD1 identical over 7 bases. Germline V gene data show CDR1 as SGHDT and CDR2 as YYEEEE. The CDR3 is 15 residues long. V shed 4 bases and J 10 bases; nucleotides not matched to a gene: 13. In DNA, the CDR3 is TGTGCCAGCAGCCGGGCCCACGAGGGGGCTGGAAAACTGTTTTTT. Its protein product is CASSRAHEGAGKLFF.

This clone appeared a single time. J is TRBJ2-3 and V is TRBV28; D is uncertain. The CDR3 is 11 amino acids. Trimming removed 5 bases from V and 5 bases from J, with 5 bases in between. Per germline, CDR1 MDHEN and CDR2 SYDVKM. This chain's CDR3 is CASSRLDTQYF. In nucleotides, the CDR3 is TGTGCCAGCAGTCGGTTAGATACGCAGTATTTT. The variable domain in full, with the rest retrieved from reference TRBV28 and TRBJ2-3, is DVKVTQSSRYLVKRTGEKVFLECVQDMDHENMFWYRQDPGLGLRLIYFSYDVKMKEKGDIPEGYSVSREKKERFSLILESASTNQTSMYLCASSRLDTQYFGPGTRLTVL.

The chain uses TRBV9 and TRBJ2-3; TRBD2 agrees at 8 bases. The CDR3 runs to 15 residues. After removal of 4 bases from V and 1 base from J, the junction contained 5 bases not matched to a gene. CDR1 is SGDLS and CDR2 is YYNGEE in the germline V gene. This CDR3 is CASSTSGGGTDTQYF. The CDR3 nucleotides are TGTGCCAGCAGCACGAGCGGGGGCGGCACAGATACGCAGTATTTT.

This chain joins TRBV2 and TRBJ2-1; a possible D gene is TRBD2 (5 bases). The germline gives CDR1 SNHLY, CDR2 FYNNEI. Trimming took off 5 bases at V and 7 bases at J, with 12 bases between the two ends. This CDR3 contains 13 residues. The CDR3 DNA follows: TGTGCCAGCAGTCCCCGGAGGTTAAATGAGCAGTTCTTC. This codes for CASSPRRLNEQFF.

This clone was picked up a small number of times. The chain carries TRBV5-5 and TRBJ2-7; D gene ambiguous. V was cut by 2 bases and J by 4 bases, with 4 bases left in between. Germline V CDR1 and CDR2: SGHKS, YYEKEE (reference sequence). The CDR3 totals 11 residues. CDR3 sequence: CASSFGYEQYF. Here the CDR3 DNA reads TGTGCCAGCAGCTTTGGGTACGAGCAGTACTTC.